This TCR beta chain came from a study of T cell repertoires in cytomegalovirus infection. Study in general: Matching HLA type and CMV infection were both indicated by public TCR beta signatures.

TCRdb re-derived calls from the reads in MiXCR, one entry per CDR3 protein. The sample contains about 740,000 distinct CDR3 sequences, approximately 40% of which appear only once. Points from the study as a whole: In two of eight donors, the top clonotype was HLA-C-restricted CMV-specific. Pooled public TCR beta family frequency picked out CMV carriers with the relevant HLA.

The table lists this clonotype with a few counts. Its antigen is not identified. This sequence originates from a human donor in good health (CMV status not recorded). Some clones in this sample may be carry-over from other donors' samples. Specimen: PBMCs.

DNA of the CDR3: TGTGCCAGCAGTGAGGATTCACCCCTCCACTTT. Translation: CASSEDSPLHF. The genes are TRBV6-6 and TRBJ1-6; unclear D gene. Trimming pared 5 bases from V and 8 bases from J, leaving 4 bases between. The CDR3 runs to 11 residues. Germline V lookup: CDR1 MNHNY, CDR2 SVGAGI (reference sequence).